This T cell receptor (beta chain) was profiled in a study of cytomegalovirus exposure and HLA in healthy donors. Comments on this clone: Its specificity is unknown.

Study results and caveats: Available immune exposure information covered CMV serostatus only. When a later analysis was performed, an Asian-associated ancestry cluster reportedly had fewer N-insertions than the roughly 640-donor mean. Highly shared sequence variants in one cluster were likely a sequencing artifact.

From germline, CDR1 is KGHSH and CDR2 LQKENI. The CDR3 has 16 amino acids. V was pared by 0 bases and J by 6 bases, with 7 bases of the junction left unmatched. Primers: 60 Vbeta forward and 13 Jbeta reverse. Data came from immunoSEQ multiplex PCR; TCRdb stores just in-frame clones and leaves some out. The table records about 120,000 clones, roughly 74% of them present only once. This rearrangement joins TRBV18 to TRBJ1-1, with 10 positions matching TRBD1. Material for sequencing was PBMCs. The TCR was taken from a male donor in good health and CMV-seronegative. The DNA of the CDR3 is TGTGCCAGCTCACCACCAGACAGGGGGCGAGAGGCTGAAGCTTTCTTT. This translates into CASSPPDRGREAEAFF. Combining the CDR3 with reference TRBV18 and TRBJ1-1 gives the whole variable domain NAGVMQNPRHLVRRRGQEARLRCSPMKGHSHVYWYRQLPEEGLKFMVYLQKENIIDESGMPKERFSAEFPKEGPSILRIQQVVRGDSAAYFCASSPPDRGREAEAFFGQGTRLTVV.